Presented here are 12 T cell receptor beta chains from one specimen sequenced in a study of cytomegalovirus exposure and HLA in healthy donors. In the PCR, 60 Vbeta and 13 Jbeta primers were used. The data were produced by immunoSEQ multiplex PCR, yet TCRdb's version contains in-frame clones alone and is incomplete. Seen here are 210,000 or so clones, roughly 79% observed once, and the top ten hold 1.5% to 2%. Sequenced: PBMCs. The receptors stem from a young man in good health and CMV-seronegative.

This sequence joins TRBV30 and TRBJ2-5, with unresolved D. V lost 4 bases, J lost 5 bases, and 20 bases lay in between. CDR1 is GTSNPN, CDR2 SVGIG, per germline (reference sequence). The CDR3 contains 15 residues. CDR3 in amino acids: CAWTAINSGAETQYF. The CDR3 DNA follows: TGTGCCTGGACCGCTATAAACTCAGGCGCGGAGACCCAGTACTTC.

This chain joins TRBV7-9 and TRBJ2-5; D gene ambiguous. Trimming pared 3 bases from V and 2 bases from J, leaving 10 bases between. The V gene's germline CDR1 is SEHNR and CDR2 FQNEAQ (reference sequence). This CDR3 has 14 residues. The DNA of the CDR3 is TGTGCCAGCAGCTTTAGTTCACAGCAAGAGACCCAGTACTTC. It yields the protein CASSFSSQQETQYF.

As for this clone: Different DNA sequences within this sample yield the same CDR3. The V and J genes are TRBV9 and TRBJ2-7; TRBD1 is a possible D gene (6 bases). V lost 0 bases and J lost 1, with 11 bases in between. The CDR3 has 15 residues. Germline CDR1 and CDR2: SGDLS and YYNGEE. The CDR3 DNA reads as TGTGCCAGCAGCGTAGGGACAGCCTCTTCCTACGAGCAGTACTTC. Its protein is CASSVGTASSYEQYF.

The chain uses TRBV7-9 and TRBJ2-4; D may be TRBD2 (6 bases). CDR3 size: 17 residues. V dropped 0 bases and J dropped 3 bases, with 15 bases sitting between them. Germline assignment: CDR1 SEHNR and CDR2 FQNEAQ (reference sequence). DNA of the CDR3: TGTGCCAGCAGCTTAGCTTTGGAGGGAGGAGGCAAAAACATTCAGTACTTC. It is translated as CASSLALEGGGKNIQYF.

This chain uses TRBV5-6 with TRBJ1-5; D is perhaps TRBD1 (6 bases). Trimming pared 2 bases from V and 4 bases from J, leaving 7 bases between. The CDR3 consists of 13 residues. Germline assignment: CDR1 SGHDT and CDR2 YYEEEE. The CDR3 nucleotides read TGTGCCAGCAGCTTCGGGACAAATCAGCCCCAGCATTTT. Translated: CASSFGTNQPQHF.

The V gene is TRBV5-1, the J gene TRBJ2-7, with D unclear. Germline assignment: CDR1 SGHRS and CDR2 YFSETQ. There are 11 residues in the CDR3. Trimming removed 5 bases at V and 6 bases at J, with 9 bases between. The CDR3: CASRAEIEQYF. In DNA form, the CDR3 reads TGCGCCAGCAGGGCGGAAATCGAGCAGTACTTC.

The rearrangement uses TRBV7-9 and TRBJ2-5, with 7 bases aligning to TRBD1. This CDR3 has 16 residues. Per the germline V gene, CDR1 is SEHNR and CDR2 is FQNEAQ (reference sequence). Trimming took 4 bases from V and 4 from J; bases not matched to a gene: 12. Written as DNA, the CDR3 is TGTGCCAGCAGCTCGGACCTTTTTACAGGGGTAGAGACCCAGTACTTC. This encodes CASSSDLFTGVETQYF.

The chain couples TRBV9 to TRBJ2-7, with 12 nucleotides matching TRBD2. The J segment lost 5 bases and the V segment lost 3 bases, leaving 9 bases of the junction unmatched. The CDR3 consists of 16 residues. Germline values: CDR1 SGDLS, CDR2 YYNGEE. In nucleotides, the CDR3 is TGTGCCAGCAGCGCTAGCGGGAGGGCCGAAAGGAACGAGCAGTACTTC. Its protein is CASSASGRAERNEQYF.

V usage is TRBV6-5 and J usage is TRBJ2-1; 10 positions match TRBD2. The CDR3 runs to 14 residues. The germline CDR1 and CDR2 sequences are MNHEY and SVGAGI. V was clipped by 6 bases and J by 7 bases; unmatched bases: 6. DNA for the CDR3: TGTGCCAGCAGAGGGACTAGCGTACTTAATGAGCAGTTCTTC. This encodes CASRGTSVLNEQFF.

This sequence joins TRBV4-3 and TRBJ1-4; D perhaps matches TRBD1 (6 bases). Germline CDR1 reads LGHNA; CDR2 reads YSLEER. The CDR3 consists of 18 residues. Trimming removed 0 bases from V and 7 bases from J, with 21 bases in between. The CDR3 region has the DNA TGCGCCAGCAGCCAAGAGGGGGTATGGGGGCAGGCTACTGAAAAACTGTTTTTT. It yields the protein CASSQEGVWGQATEKLFF.

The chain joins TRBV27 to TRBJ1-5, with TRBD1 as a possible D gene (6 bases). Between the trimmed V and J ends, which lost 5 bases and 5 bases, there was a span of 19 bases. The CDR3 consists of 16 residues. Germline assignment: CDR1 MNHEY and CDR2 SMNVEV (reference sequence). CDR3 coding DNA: TGTGCCAGCAGTCCTTACCGACAGGAGGCCGATCAGCCCCAGCATTTT. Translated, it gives CASSPYRQEADQPQHF.

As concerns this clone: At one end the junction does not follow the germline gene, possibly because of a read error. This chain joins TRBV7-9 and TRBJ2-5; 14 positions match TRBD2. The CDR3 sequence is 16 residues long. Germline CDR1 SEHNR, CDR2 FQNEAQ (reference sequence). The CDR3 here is CSSSSGTSGSQETQYF. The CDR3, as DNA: TGTTCCAGCAGCAGCGGGACTAGCGGGAGCCAGGAGACCCAGTACTTC.